The present T cell receptor (beta chain) was sequenced within a study of CD8+CD57+ T cells in acquired aplastic anemia. About the study: Sorted CD4+ and CD8+ cells yielded DNA averaging around 3 ug.

The TCR beta profiling, which covered VDJ combination and CDR3 sequence, was carried out using genomic DNA as the template. TCRdb fed the reads into MiXCR, producing one record per CDR3 protein. Seen here are 75,000 to 100,000 distinct CDR3 sequences, around two thirds observed once, and the top ten hold 55% to 65%. Germline CDR1 SNHLY, CDR2 FYNNEI. Trimming pared 4 bases from V and 8 bases from J, leaving 14 bases between. The CDR3 spans 13 residues. Patients chosen for sequencing had CD8+CD57+ cells that had expanded, as shown by flow cytometry. Severe acquired aplastic anemia was present in every patient. No patient had been given any therapy when blood was sampled.

Specimen: sorted CD4+, CD8+, or CD8+CD57+ T cells (not recorded which) from PBMCs. The chain joins TRBV2 to TRBJ1-2; D gene unclear. The source is a human donor with aplastic anemia. CDR3 nucleotides: TGTGCCAGCAGTGGTCGGCCGACCCAGGGCTACACCTTC. Translation gives CASSGRPTQGYTF.